This T cell receptor (beta chain) comes out of a study of identical twins. After template switching added a universal primer site, the resulting cDNA carried unique molecular identifiers. TCRdb reanalysed the 5' RACE reads using MiXCR and keeps one entry per CDR3 protein. Of a few hundred thousand distinct CDR3 sequences listed, 6.5% to 9.5% were seen once; the top ten hold less than 4%. The same sample was also studied in work on yellow fever vaccine responses in identical twins.

This receptor was identified in a woman between 18 and 30 years old in good health. The specimen was CD8+ T cells sorted from blood.

The CDR3 coding sequence is TGCGCCAGCAGCTTGGGTCCCAAAGAGACCCAGTACTTC. The encoded protein is CASSLGPKETQYF. The chain links TRBV5-1 to TRBJ2-5, with no clear D. Germline CDR1 reads SGHRS; CDR2 reads YFSETQ. V was trimmed by 0 bases and J by 3 bases, leaving 6 bases between them. The CDR3 sequence is 13 residues long.